This TCR beta chain was captured in a study of blood T cell repertoires in COVID-19. For the study at large: Sites across the United States, Italy and Spain contributed samples from acute and convalescent COVID-19.

With V trimmed by 2 bases and J by 5 bases, 4 bases remained unmatched. CDR1 SEHNR and CDR2 FQNEAQ come from the germline V gene (reference sequence). This CDR3 region has 14 residues. Source study methods: Reference gene primer amplification yielded estimated nucleated cell counts. TCRdb's table, derived via immunoSEQ multiplex PCR, lists solely in-frame clones and lacks some. That table supplies the V and J calls and clone size; D and trimming were determined from the DNA. The sample lists a few hundred thousand clones, roughly 88% occurring once. The sequence derives from a human donor in a cohort sampled during active COVID-19. Source material: peripheral blood. V is TRBV7-9 and J is TRBJ2-7, with 9 bases fitting TRBD2. In DNA form, the CDR3 reads TGTGCCAGCAGCTTAACGGCGGGAGGGAACGAGCAGTACTTC. Translated, it gives CASSLTAGGNEQYF.